This TCR beta chain comes out of a study of blood T cells in healthy people across ages. As regards this clonotype: What it recognizes is unknown.

Using a J-beta primer mix together with a sample-barcoded 5' primer, a second PCR was run for roughly 6 to 11 cycles. Tagging of each cDNA molecule was performed by a template-switch adaptor with 12 random nucleotides. There were at least 2.5 million CDR3-containing paired-end reads obtained from each sample. TCRdb used MiXCR to reprocess the 5' RACE reads, holding one entry per CDR3 protein. The sample yields 710,000 or so distinct CDR3 sequences, about 32% seen once. Study-level points and caveats: A roughly linear fall in TCR beta diversity per million T cells was seen with increasing age. It was not known whether donors were CMV positive (a possible confounder of expanded clonotype changes).

V lost 3 bases to trimming and J lost 13 bases; unmatched junction nucleotides: 17. In germline, CDR1 is SGHNT, CDR2 YYREEE (reference sequence). CDR3 length equals 15 residues. The chain is built from TRBV5-4 and TRBJ2-5; 8 positions match TRBD2. This receptor was identified in a woman of 80 years or more in good health. Sequencing was carried out using blood. The CDR3 loop reads CASSSPGGPRNERYF. The CDR3 DNA sequence: TGTGCCAGCAGCTCCCCGGGGGGGCCGAGGAATGAGCGGTACTTC.